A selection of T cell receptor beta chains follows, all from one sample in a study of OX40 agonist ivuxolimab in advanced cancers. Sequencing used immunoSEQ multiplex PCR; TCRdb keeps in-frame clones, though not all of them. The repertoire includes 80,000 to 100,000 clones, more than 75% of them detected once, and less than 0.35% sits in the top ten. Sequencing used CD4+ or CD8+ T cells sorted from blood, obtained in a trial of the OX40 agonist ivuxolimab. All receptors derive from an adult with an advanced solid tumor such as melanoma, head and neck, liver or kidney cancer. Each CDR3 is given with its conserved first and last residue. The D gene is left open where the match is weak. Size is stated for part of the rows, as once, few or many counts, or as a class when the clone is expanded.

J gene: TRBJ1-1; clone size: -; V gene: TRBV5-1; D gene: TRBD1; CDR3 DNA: TGCGCCAGCAGCTTGGACACCAGGGGGACTGAAGCTTTCTTT; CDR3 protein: CASSLDTRGTEAFF
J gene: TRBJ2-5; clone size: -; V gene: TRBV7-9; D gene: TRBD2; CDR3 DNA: TGTGCCAGCAGCTTAGGGCATAGACTAGCAGAAGAGACCCAGTACTTC; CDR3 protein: CASSLGHRLAEETQYF
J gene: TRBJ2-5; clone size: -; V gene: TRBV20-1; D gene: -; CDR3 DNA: TGCAGTGCTACCGGGTCCGAGACCCAGTACTTC; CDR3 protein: CSATGSETQYF
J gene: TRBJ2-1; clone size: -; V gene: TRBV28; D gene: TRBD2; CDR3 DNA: TGTGCCAGCACCTCCGGGACTAGCGGGAGTAATGAGCAGTTCTTC; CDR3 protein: CASTSGTSGSNEQFF
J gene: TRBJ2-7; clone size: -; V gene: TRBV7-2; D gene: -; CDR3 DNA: TGTGCCAGCAGCTTAACCTCCGGGTACGAGCAGTACTTC; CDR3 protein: CASSLTSGYEQYF
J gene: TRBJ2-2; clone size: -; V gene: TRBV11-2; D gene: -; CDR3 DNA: TGTGCCAGCAGCCTCTCCGGCGCCTATTACGGGGAGCTGTTTTTT; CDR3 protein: CASSLSGAYYGELFF
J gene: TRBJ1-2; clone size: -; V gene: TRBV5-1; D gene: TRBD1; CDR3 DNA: TGCGCCAGCAGCTCTGCGACAGGGTCCTATGGCTACACCTTC; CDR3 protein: CASSSATGSYGYTF
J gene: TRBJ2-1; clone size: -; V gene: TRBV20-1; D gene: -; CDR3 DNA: TGCACCCTACTCCATTACAATGAGCAGTTCTTC; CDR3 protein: CTLLHYNEQFF
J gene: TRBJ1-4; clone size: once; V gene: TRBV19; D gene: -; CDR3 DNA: TGTGCCAGTAGCGGGGGCCGAGGTGAAAAACTGTTTTTT; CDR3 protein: CASSGGRGEKLFF
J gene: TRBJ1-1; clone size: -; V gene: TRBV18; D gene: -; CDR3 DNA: TGTGCCAGCTCACTCCTCACCCTGAACACTGAAGCTTTCTTT; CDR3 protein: CASSLLTLNTEAFF
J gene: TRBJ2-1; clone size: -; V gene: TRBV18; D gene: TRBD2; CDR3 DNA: TGTGCCAGCTCACCACGTGGGGCGGGAGGACTCGATGAGCAGTTCTTC; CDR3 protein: CASSPRGAGGLDEQFF
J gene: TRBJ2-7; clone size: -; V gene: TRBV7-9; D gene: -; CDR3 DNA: TGTGCCAGCAGCTCTTGGACAGAAGCCTACGAGCAGTACTTC; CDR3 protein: CASSSWTEAYEQYF
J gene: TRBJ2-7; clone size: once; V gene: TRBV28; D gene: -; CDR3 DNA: TGTGCCAGCAGTCCGGGGCAGTACTTC; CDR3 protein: CASSPGQYF
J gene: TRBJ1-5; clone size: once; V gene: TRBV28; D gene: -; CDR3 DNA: TGTGCCAGCAGAACCCTAAGAGGGAGCAATCAGCCCCAGCATTTT; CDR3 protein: CASRTLRGSNQPQHF
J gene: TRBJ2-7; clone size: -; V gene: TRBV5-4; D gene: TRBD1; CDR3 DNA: TGTGCCAGCAGCCCTGACAGGGCTATCGAGCAGTACTTC; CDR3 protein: CASSPDRAIEQYF
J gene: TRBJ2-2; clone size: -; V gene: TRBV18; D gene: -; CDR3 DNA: TGTGCCAGCTCCCCCAATTCAATGACAGGGAACACCGGGGAGCTGTTTTTT; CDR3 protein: CASSPNSMTGNTGELFF
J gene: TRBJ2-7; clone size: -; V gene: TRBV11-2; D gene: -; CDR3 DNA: TGTGCCAGCAGCTTCTCATTCGAGCGTACCTACGAGCAGTACTTC; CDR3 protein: CASSFSFERTYEQYF
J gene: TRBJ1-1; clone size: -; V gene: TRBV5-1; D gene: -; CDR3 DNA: TGCGCCAGCAGCTGGCAGGGGCAGAACACTGAAGCTTTCTTT; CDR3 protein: CASSWQGQNTEAFF
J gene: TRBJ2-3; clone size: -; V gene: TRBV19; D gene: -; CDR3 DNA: TGTGCCAGTACTCAGGGGAGACTCACAGATACGCAGTATTTT; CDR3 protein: CASTQGRLTDTQYF
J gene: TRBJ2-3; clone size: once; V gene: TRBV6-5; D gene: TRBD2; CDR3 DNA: TGTGCCAGCAGTTACTCGAGGGCGGGGGGGCCAGATACGCAGTATTTT; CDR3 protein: CASSYSRAGGPDTQYF
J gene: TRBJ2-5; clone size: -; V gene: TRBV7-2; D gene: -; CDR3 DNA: TGTGCCAGCACCCAAGCTGGAGGAGAGACCCAGTACTTC; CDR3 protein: CASTQAGGETQYF
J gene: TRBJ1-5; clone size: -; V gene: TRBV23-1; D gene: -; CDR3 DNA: TGCGCCAGCATCCCACGTTCCGTTGGGCCCCAGCATTTT; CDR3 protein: CASIPRSVGPQHF
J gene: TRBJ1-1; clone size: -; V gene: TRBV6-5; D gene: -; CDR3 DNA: TGTGCCAGCAGTTATAAACTTAACACTGAAGCTTTCTTT; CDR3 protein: CASSYKLNTEAFF
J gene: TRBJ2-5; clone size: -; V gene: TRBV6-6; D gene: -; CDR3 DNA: TGTGCCAGCAGTTACCCAGCAGCTCAAGAGACCCAGTACTTC; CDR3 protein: CASSYPAAQETQYF
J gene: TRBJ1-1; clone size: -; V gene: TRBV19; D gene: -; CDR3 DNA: TGTGCCAGTTACACAGGGACTCTCATGAACACTGAAGCTTTCTTT; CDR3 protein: CASYTGTLMNTEAFF
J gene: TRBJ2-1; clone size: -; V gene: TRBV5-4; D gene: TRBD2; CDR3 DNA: TGTGCCAGCAGCTTCCCTAGCGGGGAGCAGTTCTTC; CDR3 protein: CASSFPSGEQFF
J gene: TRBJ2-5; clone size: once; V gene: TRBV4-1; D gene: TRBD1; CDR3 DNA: TGCGCCAGCAGCCAAGATACAGGGGCGCGGGAGACCCAGTACTTC; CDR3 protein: CASSQDTGARETQYF
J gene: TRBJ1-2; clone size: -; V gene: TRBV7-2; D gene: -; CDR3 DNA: TGTGCCAGCAGCTTTAACAGGGCATATGGCTACACCTTC; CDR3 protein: CASSFNRAYGYTF
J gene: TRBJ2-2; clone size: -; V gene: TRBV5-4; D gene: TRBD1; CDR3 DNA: TGTGCCAGCAGCTTGGCCAGGGGGTACACCGGGGAGCTGTTTTTT; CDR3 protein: CASSLARGYTGELFF
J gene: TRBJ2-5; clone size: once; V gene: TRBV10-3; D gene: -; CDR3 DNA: TGTGCCATCAGTGAAGGCAGTAAAGAGACCCAGTACTTC; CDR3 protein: CAISEGSKETQYF
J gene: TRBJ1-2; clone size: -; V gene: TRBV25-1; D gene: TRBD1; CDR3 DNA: TGTGCCAGCAGTTCGGCGGGGACAGGAAAGGATAACTATGGCTACACCTTC; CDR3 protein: CASSSAGTGKDNYGYTF
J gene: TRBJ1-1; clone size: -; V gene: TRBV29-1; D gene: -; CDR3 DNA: TGCAGCGTTTACACATTGAGCACTGAAGCTTTCTTT; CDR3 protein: CSVYTLSTEAFF
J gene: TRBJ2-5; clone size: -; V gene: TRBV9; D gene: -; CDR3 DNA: TGTGCCAGCAGCGTAGGAATCAGGGCGGAGACCCAGTACTTC; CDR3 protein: CASSVGIRAETQYF
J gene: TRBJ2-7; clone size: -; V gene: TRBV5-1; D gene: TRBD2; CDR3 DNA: TGCGCCAGCAGCTTCCTAGCGGGTAACTACGAGCAGTACTTC; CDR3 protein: CASSFLAGNYEQYF
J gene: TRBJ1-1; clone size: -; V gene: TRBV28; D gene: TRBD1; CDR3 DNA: TGTGCCAGCATCGGACAGGTGGAAACTGAAGCTTTCTTT; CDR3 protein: CASIGQVETEAFF
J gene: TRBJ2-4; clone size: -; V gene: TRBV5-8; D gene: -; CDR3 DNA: TGTGCCAGCAGCTTGCCCAGGGGGGGAGGCAAAAACATTCAGTACTTC; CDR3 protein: CASSLPRGGGKNIQYF
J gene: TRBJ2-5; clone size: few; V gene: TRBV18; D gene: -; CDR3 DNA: TGTGCCAGCTCCCCTGGGGAGACCCAGTACTTC; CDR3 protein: CASSPGETQYF
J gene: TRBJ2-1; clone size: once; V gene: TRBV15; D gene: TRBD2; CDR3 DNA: TGTGCCACCAGCAAAGGACTAGCGGGAGGGCGGGACAATGAGCAGTTCTTC; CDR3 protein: CATSKGLAGGRDNEQFF
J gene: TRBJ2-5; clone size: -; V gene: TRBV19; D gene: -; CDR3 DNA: TGTGCCAGTAGTACCACGGGAGCCCCAGAGACCCAGTACTTC; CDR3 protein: CASSTTGAPETQYF
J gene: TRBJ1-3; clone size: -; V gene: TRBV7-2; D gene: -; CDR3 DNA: TGTGCCAGCAGCTTGGGGGGGGCTAGCTCTGGAAACACCATATATTTT; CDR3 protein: CASSLGGASSGNTIYF
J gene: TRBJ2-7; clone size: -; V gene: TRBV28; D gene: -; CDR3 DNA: TGTGCCAGCAGTAGGGACCTTATCTCCTACGAGCAGTACTTC; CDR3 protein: CASSRDLISYEQYF
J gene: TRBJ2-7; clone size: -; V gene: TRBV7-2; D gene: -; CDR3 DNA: TGTGCCAGCAGCTTCACAGGTTCCTACGAGCAGTACTTC; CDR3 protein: CASSFTGSYEQYF
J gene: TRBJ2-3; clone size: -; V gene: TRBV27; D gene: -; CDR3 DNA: TGTGCCAGCAGTTTATCGGACGAGGGTAATACGCAGTATTTT; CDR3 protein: CASSLSDEGNTQYF
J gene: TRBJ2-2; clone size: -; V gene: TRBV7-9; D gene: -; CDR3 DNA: TGTGCCAGCAGCTTAGCTGGGGACACCGGGGAGCTGTTTTTT; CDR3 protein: CASSLAGDTGELFF
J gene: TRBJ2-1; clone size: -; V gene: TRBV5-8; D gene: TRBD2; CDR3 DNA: TGTGCCAGCAGCCTCGCCCGGCTAGCGGGAGGTTCCTACAATGAGCAGTTCTTC; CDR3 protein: CASSLARLAGGSYNEQFF
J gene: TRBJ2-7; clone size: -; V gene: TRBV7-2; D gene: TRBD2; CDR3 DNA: TGTGCCAGCAACCTAGCGGGGGCCTCCTCCTACGAGCAGTACTTC; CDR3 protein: CASNLAGASSYEQYF
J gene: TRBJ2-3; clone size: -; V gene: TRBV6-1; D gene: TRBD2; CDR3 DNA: TGTGCCAGCAGTTCTAGCGGGAGCACGCAGTATTTT; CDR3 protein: CASSSSGSTQYF
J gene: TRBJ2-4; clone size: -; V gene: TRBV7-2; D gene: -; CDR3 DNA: TGTGCCAGCAGCTTAGTAATTGCGGGCTTCGGGATGAACATTCAGTACTTC; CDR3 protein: CASSLVIAGFGMNIQYF
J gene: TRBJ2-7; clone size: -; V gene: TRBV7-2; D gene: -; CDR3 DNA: TGTGCCAGCAGCTCCCCAGACAGGATCTCCTACGAGCAGTACTTC; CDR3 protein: CASSSPDRISYEQYF
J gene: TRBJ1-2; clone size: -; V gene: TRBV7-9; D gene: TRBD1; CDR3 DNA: TGTGCCAGCAGCGGTGCGGACAGGACCTATGGCTACACCTTC; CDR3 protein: CASSGADRTYGYTF
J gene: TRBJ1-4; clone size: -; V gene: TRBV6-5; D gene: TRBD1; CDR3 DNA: TGTGCCAGCAGGGACAGGGGGTATGAAAAACTGTTTTTT; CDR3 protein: CASRDRGYEKLFF
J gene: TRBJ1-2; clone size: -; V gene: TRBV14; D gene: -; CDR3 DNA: TGTGCCAGCAGCCAATCGCGAGCGGGGGGCGGCTACACCTTC; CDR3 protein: CASSQSRAGGGYTF